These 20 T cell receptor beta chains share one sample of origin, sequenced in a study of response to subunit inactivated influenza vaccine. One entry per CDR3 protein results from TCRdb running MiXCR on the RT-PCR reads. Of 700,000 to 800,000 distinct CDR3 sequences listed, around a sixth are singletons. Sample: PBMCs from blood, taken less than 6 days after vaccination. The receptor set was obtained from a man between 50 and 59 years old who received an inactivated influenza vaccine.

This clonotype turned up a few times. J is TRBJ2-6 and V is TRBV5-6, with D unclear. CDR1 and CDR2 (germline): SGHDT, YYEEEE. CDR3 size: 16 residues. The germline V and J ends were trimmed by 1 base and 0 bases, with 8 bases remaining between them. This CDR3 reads CASSLLLNSGANVLTF. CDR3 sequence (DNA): TGTGCCAGCAGCTTGCTTTTAAACTCTGGGGCCAACGTCCTGACTTTC.

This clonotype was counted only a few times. CDR3 sequence reads: CASRTGTFFGELFF. The CDR3 DNA sequence: TGTGCCAGCAGAACCGGGACGTTCTTCGGGGAGCTGTTTTTT. V is TRBV6-2 or TRBV6-3 and J is TRBJ2-2; D might be TRBD1 or TRBD2, each matching 5 bases. The CDR3 spans 14 residues. The germline V gene has CDR1 MNHEY and CDR2 SVGEGT. V lost 6 bases and J 7 bases, leaving 15 bases between the germline ends.

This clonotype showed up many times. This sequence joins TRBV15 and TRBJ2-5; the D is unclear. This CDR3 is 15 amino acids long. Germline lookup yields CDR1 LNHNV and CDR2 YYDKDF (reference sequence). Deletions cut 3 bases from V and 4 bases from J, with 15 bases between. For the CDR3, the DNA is TGTGCCACCAGCAGTACCATGACCTCAACAGAGACCCAGTACTTC. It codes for CATSSTMTSTETQYF.

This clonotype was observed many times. The chain's CDR3 is CSANIQGTLETQYF. In DNA, the CDR3 is TGCAGTGCAAACATACAGGGAACGTTAGAGACCCAGTACTTC. The chain recombines TRBV20-1 with TRBJ2-5, with D possibly matching TRBD1 (6 bases). CDR1 is DFQATT, CDR2 SNEGSKA, per germline (reference sequence). V was trimmed by 6 bases and J by 4 bases, leaving 18 bases between them. This CDR3 spans 14 amino acids.

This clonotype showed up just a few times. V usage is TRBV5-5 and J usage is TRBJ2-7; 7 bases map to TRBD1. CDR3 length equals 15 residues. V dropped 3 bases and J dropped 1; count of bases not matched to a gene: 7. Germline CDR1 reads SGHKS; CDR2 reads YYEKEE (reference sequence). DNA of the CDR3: TGTGCCAGCAGCTCACGACAGGGTCGGTCCTACGAGCAGTACTTC. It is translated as CASSSRQGRSYEQYF.

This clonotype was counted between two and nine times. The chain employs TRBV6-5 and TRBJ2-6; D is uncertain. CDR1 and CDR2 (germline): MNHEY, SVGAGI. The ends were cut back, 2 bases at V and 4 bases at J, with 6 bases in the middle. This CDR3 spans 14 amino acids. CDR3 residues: CASSYRMGANVLTF. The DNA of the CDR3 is TGTGCCAGCAGTTACCGGATGGGGGCCAACGTCCTGACTTTC.

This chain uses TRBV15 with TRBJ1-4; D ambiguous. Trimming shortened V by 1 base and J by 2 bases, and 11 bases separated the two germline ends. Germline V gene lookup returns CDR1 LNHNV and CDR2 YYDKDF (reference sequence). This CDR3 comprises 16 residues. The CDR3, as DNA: TGTGCCACCAGCAGAGGCCCGAGGAACACTAATGAAAAACTGTTTTTT. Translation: CATSRGPRNTNEKLFF.

As DNA, the CDR3 is TGTGCCAGCAGTTCGGGGGACACCAGGGAAAAGCAGTACTTC. This translates into CASSSGDTREKQYF. The gene calls are TRBV12-3 or TRBV12-4 and TRBJ2-7; perhaps D is TRBD1 or TRBD2 (6 bases each). The CDR3 has 14 residues. Deletions cut 4 bases from V and 8 bases from J, with 18 bases between.

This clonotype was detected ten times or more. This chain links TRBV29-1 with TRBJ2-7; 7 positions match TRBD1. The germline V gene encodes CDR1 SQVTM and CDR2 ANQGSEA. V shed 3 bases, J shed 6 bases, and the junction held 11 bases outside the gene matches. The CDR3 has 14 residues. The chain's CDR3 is CSVDKPGTAGEQYF. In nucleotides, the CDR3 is TGCAGCGTTGATAAGCCCGGGACAGCCGGCGAGCAGTACTTC.

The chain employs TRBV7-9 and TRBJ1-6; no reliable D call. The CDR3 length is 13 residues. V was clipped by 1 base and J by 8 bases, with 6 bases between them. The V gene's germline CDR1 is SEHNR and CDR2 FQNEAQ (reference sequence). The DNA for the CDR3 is TGTGCCAGCAGCTTAGGCATGGATTCACCCCTCCACTTT. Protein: CASSLGMDSPLHF.

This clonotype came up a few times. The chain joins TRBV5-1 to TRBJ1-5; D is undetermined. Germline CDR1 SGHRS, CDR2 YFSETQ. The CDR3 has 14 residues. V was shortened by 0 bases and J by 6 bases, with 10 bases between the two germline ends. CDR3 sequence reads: CASSLEGAAQPQHF. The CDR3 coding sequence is TGCGCCAGCAGCTTGGAGGGTGCGGCTCAGCCCCAGCATTTT.

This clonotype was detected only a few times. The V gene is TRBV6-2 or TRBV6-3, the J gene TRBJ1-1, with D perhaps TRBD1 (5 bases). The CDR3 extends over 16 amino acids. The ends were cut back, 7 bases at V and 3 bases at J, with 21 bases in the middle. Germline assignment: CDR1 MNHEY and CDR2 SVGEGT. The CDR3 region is CASNQQPPKGDTEAFF. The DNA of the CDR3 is TGTGCCAGCAACCAACAACCCCCGAAAGGGGACACTGAAGCTTTCTTT.

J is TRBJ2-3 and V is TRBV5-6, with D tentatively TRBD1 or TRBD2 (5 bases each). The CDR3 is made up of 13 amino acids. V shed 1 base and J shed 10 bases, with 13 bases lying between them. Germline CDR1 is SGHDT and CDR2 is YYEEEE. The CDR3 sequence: CASSLWTGTAQYF. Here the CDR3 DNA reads TGTGCCAGCAGCTTGTGGACCGGGACGGCGCAGTATTTT. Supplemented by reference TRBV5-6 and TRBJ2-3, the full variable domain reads DAGVTQSPTHLIKTRGQQVTLRCSPKSGHDTVSWYQQALGQGPQFIFQYYEEEERQRGNFPDRFSGHQFPNYSSELNVNALLLGDSALYLCASSLWTGTAQYFGPGTRLTVL.

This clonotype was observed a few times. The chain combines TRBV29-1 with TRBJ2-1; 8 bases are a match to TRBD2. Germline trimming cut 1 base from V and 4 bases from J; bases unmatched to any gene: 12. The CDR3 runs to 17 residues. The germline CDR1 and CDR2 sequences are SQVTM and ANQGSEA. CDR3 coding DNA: TGCAGCGTTGAAGGTGCTTTGAGCGGGAGAGGGTACAATGAGCAGTTCTTC. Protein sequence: CSVEGALSGRGYNEQFF.

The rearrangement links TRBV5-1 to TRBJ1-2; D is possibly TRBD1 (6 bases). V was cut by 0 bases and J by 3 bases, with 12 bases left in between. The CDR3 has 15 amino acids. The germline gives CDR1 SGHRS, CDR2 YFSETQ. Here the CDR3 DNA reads TGCGCCAGCAGCTTGGGCGGACAGAATGACTATGGCTACACCTTC. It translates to CASSLGGQNDYGYTF.

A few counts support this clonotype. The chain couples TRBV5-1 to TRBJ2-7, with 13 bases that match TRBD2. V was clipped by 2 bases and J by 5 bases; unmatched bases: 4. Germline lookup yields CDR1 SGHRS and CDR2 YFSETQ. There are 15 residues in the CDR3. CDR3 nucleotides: TGCGCCAGCAGCTTATCCGGGACTAGCGGGAACGAGCAGTACTTC. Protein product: CASSLSGTSGNEQYF.

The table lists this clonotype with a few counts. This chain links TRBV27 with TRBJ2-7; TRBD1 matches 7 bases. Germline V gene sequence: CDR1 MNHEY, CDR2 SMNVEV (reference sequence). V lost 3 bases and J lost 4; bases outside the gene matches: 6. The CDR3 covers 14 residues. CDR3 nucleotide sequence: TGTGCCAGCAGTTTTGGGGACAGTGCGTACGAGCAGTACTTC. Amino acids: CASSFGDSAYEQYF.

The CDR3 loop reads CASSLSAGVAYEQYF. In nucleotides, the CDR3 is TGTGCCAGCAGTTTATCGGCGGGAGTCGCCTACGAGCAGTACTTC. V is TRBV27 and J is TRBJ2-7; 7 bases align to TRBD2. V was clipped by 0 bases and J by 2 bases; unmatched bases: 4. Germline V CDR1 and CDR2: MNHEY, SMNVEV (reference sequence). The CDR3 extends over 15 amino acids.

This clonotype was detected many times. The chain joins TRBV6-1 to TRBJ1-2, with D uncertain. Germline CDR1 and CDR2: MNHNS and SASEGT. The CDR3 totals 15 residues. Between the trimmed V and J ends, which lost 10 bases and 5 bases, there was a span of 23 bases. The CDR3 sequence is CATLGAPSKGYGYTF. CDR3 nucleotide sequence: TGTGCCACCCTGGGAGCTCCTTCGAAAGGGTATGGCTACACCTTC.

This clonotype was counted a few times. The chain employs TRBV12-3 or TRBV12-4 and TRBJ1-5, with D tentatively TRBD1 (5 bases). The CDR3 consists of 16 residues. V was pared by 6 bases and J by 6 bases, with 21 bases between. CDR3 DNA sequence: TGTGCCAGCAGCACCTCACGCGGGGGGGGAGTTCAGCCCCAGCATTTT. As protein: CASSTSRGGGVQPQHF.